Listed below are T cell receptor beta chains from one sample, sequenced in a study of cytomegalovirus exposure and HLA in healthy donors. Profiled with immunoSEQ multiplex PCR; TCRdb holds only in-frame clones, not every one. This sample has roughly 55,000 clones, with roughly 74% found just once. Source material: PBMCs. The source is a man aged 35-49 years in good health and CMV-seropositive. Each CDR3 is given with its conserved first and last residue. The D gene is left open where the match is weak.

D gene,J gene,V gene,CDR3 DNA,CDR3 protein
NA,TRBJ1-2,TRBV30,TGTGCCTGGAGTGTACTTCGAAGCCCCTATGGCTACACCTTC,CAWSVLRSPYGYTF
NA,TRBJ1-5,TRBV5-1,TGCGCCAGCAGCTTGGGAGGGAGCAATCAGCCCCAGCATTTT,CASSLGGSNQPQHF
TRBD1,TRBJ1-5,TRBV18,TGTGCCAGCTCACTAAAGGGGGCTTCGGGCAATCAGCCCCAGCATTTT,CASSLKGASGNQPQHF
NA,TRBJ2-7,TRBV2,TGTGCCAGCAGTGTGGTCGCAGGGCAGTACGAGCAGTACTTC,CASSVVAGQYEQYF
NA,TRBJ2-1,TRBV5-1,TGCGCCAGTACTGTGCAGGGGTCGCCTGAGCAGTTCTTC,CASTVQGSPEQFF
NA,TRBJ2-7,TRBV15,TGTGCCACCAGCACTTCCGGGACACTCTACGAGCAGTACTTC,CATSTSGTLYEQYF
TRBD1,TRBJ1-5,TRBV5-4,TGTGCCAGCAGCTTAGGACAGGGAGATCAGCCCCAGCATTTT,CASSLGQGDQPQHF
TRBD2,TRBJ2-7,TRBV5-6,TGTGCCAGCAGCGCGGGAGGGGATTACGAGCAGTACTTC,CASSAGGDYEQYF
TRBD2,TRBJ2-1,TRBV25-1,TGTGCCAGCCCAGCGGGGAATGAGCAGTTCTTC,CASPAGNEQFF
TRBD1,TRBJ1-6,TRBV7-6,TGTGCCAGCAGCTTAAGGACAGGGGGCAATTCACCCCTCCACTTT,CASSLRTGGNSPLHF
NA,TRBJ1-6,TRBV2,TGTGCCAGCAGGTCCACCGGGACACCTAATTCACCCCTCCACTTT,CASRSTGTPNSPLHF
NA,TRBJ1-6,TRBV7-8,TGTGCCAGCAGCCTCCAGGGGAATAATTCACCCCTCCACTTT,CASSLQGNNSPLHF
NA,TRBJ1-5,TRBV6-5,TGTGCCAGCAGTTATGCGCGGGGTCAGCCCCAGCATTTT,CASSYARGQPQHF